This T cell receptor (beta chain) was sequenced during a study of blood T cell repertoires in COVID-19. V lost 0 bases, J lost 3 bases, and 12 bases lay in between. This CDR3 has 15 residues. Germline CDR1 is SGHAT and CDR2 is FQNNGV. Here immunoSEQ multiplex PCR was the method, and the copy in TCRdb shows in-frame clones only, minus some. The repertoire holds approximately 94,000 clones, with just under 80% as singletons. This clone has more than one count but fewer than ten. The chain employs TRBV11-2 and TRBJ2-7; D unresolved. The sample was peripheral blood. The sequence was obtained from a man in his 70s with active or convalescent COVID-19. The CDR3 protein is CASSLDKPTYYEQYF. The CDR3 DNA reads TGTGCCAGCAGCTTAGACAAACCCACCTACTACGAGCAGTACTTC. Full variable domain (rest looked up from reference TRBV11-2 and TRBJ2-7): EAGVAQSPRYKIIEKRQSVAFWCNPISGHATLYWYQQILGQGPKLLIQFQNNGVVDDSQLPKDRFSAERLKGVDSTLKIQPAKLEDSAVYLCASSLDKPTYYEQYFGPGTRLTVT.